This T cell receptor beta chain was retrieved from a study of blood T cell repertoires in COVID-19. Measured with immunoSEQ multiplex PCR; TCRdb has only the in-frame clones, and not every one. The sample shows approximately 300,000 clones, 92% of them seen only once. In germline, CDR1 is SGHNT, CDR2 YENEEA. CDR3 length: 13 amino acids. The trim removed 5 bases at V and 2 bases at J, leaving 2 bases unmatched. This TCR came from a woman aged 30 to 39 who had recovered from COVID-19. The sequenced sample consisted of PBMCs or T cells enriched from blood (not recorded which). The J gene is TRBJ2-7, the V gene TRBV11-3; 8 nucleotides match TRBD2. The DNA for the CDR3 is TGTGCCAGCAGCCCGGGGGGGACCTACGAGCAGTACTTC. Translating gives CASSPGGTYEQYF.